A single sample is the source of the 2 T cell receptor beta chains below, sequenced in a study of siplizumab effects on memory and regulatory T cells. Assay: immunoSEQ multiplex PCR; the TCRdb copy retains only in-frame clones and omits some. The profile shows tens of thousands of clones, around 90% of them singletons. Sequenced sample: Tregs sorted from blood. These receptors came from a human donor in good health.

This chain uses TRBV2 with TRBJ2-5; D gene uncertain. The CDR3 extends over 13 amino acids. V lost 4 bases, J lost 3 bases, and 9 bases lay in between. Germline lookup yields CDR1 SNHLY and CDR2 FYNNEI. The CDR3 loop is CASSVAVEETQYF. The DNA for the CDR3 is TGTGCCAGCAGTGTGGCCGTGGAAGAGACCCAGTACTTC.

The chain uses TRBV11-1 and TRBJ2-5; 7 nucleotides match TRBD2. CDR3 size: 12 residues. V shed 5 bases and J 5 bases; nucleotides not matched to a gene: 2. Germline V gives CDR1 SGHAT, CDR2 FQDESV (reference sequence). CDR3: CASSAGGETQYF. DNA of the CDR3: TGTGCCAGCAGCGCCGGGGGGGAGACCCAGTACTTC.